A single sample gave rise to the 6 T cell receptor beta chains below, sequenced in a study of T cell repertoires and Cas9 in healthy adults (dated by TCRdb to the late 2010s). Library generation was performed with the immunoSEQ multiplex PCR assay. The clones in this table, taken by TCRdb from immuneACCESS, are in-frame only. Not every clone is retained; where verified, under half of the shortfall comes from an unresolved V gene, and the cause of the rest is unknown. The sample has 20,000 to 25,000 clones on record, roughly 90% of them singletons. The ten top clones hold approximately 0.7% of the sample. The sample consisted of CD4+ effector T cells (CD127+, CD25-, CD137-, CD154-) from PBMCs; culture status not recorded. These receptors originate from a human donor in good health.

The chain combines TRBV29-1 with TRBJ2-2, with unresolved D. CDR1 and CDR2 from the germline V gene are SQVTM and ANQGSEA. The germline V and J ends were trimmed by 4 bases and 4 bases, with 7 bases remaining between them. The CDR3 extends over 12 amino acids. CDR3 nucleotide sequence: TGCAGCGTTGTTCCTACCACCGGGGAGCTGTTTTTT. Protein: CSVVPTTGELFF.

The genes are TRBV11-2 and TRBJ2-7; 7 positions match TRBD1. The CDR3 is 15 amino acids. Germline CDR1 and CDR2: SGHAT and FQNNGV. The J segment lost 2 bases and the V segment lost 2 bases, leaving 6 bases of the junction unmatched. In DNA form, the CDR3 reads TGTGCCAGCAGCTTAACCGGGACAGCAACCTACGAGCAGTACTTC. This gives the protein CASSLTGTATYEQYF.

J is TRBJ1-2 and V is TRBV5-1; D unclear. The CDR3 spans 13 residues. From germline, CDR1 is SGHRS and CDR2 YFSETQ. V lost 0 bases and J 6 bases, leaving 9 bases between the germline ends. Here the CDR3 reads CASSLVGEDGYTF. The CDR3 coding sequence is TGCGCCAGCAGCTTGGTCGGAGAAGATGGCTACACCTTC.

The genes are TRBV30 and TRBJ2-2, with 10 positions matching TRBD2. Germline V CDR1 and CDR2: GTSNPN, SVGIG (reference sequence). This CDR3 spans 15 amino acids. The V segment lost 0 bases and the J segment 5 bases; nucleotides outside the gene matches: 3. Written as DNA, the CDR3 is TGTGCCTGGAGTGTACTAGCGGGGACGACCGGGGAGCTGTTTTTT. Translation gives CAWSVLAGTTGELFF.

The chain joins TRBV4-2 to TRBJ2-3, with TRBD2 matching 8 bases. V dropped 0 bases and J dropped 2; count of bases not matched to a gene: 4. This CDR3 has 16 amino acids. CDR1 and CDR2 from the germline V gene are LGHNA and YNFKEQ. The CDR3 DNA reads TGTGCCAGCAGCCAAGATGGGCGGGGGGTCACAGATACGCAGTATTTT. It is translated as CASSQDGRGVTDTQYF.

The chain couples TRBV11-1 to TRBJ1-4, with TRBD1 matching 8 bases. The CDR3 is 13 amino acids. The J segment lost 3 bases and the V segment lost 7 bases, leaving 1 base of the junction unmatched. In germline, CDR1 is SGHAT, CDR2 FQDESV (reference sequence). CDR3 DNA: TGTGCCAGCACCAGGGGGCCTAATGAAAAACTGTTTTTT. It specifies CASTRGPNEKLFF.